In this sample, the clone carrying this T cell receptor (beta chain) turned up a few times. The antigen is undetermined. The data derive from a study of cytomegalovirus exposure and HLA in healthy donors. Regarding the study as a whole: In a later analysis, a missense DCLRE1C variant was linked to TCR beta V- and J-gene trimming. Reports credit the classifier with highly specific, highly sensitive diagnosis of cytomegalovirus status. Previous analysis showed most TCR beta V segments were productive about 90% or about 30% of the time.

The PCR used 60 Vbeta and 13 Jbeta primers. Produced via immunoSEQ multiplex PCR; TCRdb's table is partial and in-frame only. Of about 150,000 clones in the sample, approximately 81% were seen once. Sequenced material: PBMCs. The origin of this receptor is a young woman in good health and CMV-seronegative.

Here the CDR3 reads CASSIRDRASGNTIYF. The CDR3 DNA reads TGTGCCAGCAGTATACGGGACAGGGCTTCTGGAAACACCATATATTTT. V usage is TRBV2 and J usage is TRBJ1-3; 9 nucleotides agree with TRBD1. The CDR3 runs 16 residues. In germline, CDR1 is SNHLY, CDR2 FYNNEI. V shed 5 bases and J 1 base; nucleotides not matched to a gene: 6.